This T cell receptor beta chain was identified during a study of control samples from healthy donors and cancer patients. The CDR3 contains 15 residues. Germline V lookup: CDR1 SGHTA, CDR2 FQGNSA. V was shortened by 2 bases and J by 1 base, with 8 bases between the two germline ends. Only in-frame clones appear in the TCRdb table, and some are missing; sequencing was by immunoSEQ multiplex PCR. The sample carries roughly 450,000 clones, around 90% recorded once. The sequenced material came from PBMCs. This receptor was taken from a man in his forties with head and neck cancer. This sequence joins TRBV7-2 and TRBJ2-2; the D is unclear. CDR3 DNA: TGTGCCAGCAGCTTAAGGGCAGGGAACACCGGGGAGCTGTTTTTT. This sequence encodes CASSLRAGNTGELFF.